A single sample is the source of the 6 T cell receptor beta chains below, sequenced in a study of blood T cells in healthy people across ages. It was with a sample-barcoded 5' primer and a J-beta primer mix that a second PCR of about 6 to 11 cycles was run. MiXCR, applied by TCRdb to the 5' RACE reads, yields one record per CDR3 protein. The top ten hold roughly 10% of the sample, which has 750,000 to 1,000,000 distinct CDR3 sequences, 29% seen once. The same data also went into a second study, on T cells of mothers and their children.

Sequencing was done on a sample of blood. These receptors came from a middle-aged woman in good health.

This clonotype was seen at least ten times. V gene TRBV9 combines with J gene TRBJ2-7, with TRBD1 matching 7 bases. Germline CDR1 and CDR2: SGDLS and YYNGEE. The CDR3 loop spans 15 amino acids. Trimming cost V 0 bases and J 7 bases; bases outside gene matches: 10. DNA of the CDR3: TGTGCCAGCAGCGTAGCGGGACAGCCCCGCAATGAGCAGTACTTC. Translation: CASSVAGQPRNEQYF.

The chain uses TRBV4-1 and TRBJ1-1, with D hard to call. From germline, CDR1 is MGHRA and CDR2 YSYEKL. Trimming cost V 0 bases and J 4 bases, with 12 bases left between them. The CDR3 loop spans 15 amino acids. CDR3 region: CASSQEDGGVTEAFF. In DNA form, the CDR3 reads TGCGCCAGCAGCCAAGAAGACGGAGGAGTCACTGAAGCTTTCTTT.

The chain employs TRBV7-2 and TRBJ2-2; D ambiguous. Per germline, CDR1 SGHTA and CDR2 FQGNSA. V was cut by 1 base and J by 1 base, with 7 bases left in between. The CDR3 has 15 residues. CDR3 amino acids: CASSLGTQNTGELFF. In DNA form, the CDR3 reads TGTGCCAGCAGCTTAGGGACCCAGAACACCGGGGAGCTGTTTTTT.

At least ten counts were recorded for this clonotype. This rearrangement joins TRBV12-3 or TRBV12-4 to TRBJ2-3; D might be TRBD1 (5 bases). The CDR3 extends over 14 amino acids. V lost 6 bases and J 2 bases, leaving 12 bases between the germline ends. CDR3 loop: CASSSTGSTDTQYF. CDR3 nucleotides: TGTGCCAGCAGCAGCACAGGCTCCACAGATACGCAGTATTTT.

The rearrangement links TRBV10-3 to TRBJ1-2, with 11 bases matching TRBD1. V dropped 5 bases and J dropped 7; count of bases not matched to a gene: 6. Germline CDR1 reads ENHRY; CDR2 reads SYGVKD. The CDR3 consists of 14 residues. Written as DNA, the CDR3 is TGTGCCATCAGTCAACAAGGGACAGGGGGTGGCTACACCTTC. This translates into CAISQQGTGGGYTF.

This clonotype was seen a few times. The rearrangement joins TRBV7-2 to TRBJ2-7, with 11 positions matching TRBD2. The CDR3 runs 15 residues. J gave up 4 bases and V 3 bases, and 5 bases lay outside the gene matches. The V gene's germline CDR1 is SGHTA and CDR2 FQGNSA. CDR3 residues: CASSLRGLADYEQYF. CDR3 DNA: TGTGCCAGCAGCTTGAGGGGACTAGCGGATTACGAGCAGTACTTC. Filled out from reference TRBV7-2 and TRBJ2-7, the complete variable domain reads GAGVSQSPSNKVTEKGKDVELRCDPISGHTALYWYRQSLGQGLEFLIYFQGNSAPDKSGLPSDRFSAERTGGSVSTLTIQRTQQEDSAVYLCASSLRGLADYEQYFGPGTRLTVT.